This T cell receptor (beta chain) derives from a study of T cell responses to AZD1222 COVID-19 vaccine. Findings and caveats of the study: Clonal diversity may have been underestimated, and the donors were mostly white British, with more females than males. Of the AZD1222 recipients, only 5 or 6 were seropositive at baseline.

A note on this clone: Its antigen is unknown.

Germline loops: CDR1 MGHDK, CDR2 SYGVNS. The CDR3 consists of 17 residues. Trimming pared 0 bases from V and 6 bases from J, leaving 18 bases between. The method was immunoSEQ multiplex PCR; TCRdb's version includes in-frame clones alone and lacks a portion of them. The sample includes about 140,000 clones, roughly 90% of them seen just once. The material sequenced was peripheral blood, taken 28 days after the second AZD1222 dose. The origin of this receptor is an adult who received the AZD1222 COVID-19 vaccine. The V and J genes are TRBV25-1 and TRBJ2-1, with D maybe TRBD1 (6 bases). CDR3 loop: CASSEYPSPQGRNEQFF. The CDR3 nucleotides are TGTGCCAGCAGTGAATACCCCAGCCCACAGGGTCGCAATGAGCAGTTCTTC.